A selection of T cell receptor beta chains follows, all from one sample in a study of shared clonotypes between healthy human individuals. Clones were read by immunoSEQ multiplex PCR, and TCRdb kept only the in-frame ones, dropping some. The sample records millions of clones, about 94% being singletons. Sequences were obtained from naive CD8+ T cells sorted from blood. These receptors came from a man aged 18 to 29 in good health. Both conserved end residues are part of each CDR3. The D gene is left open where the match is weak. Clone size is given for some rows only: seen once, a few or many times, or a class if the clone is expanded.

CASSPPDRRNTEAFF | TGTGCCAGCTCACCACCGGACCGACGGAACACTGAAGCTTTCTTT | TRBJ1-1 | - | TRBV18 | -
CASSNRTVNTEAFF | TGTGCCAGCAGCAACCGGACAGTGAACACTGAAGCTTTCTTT | TRBJ1-1 | - | TRBV21-1 | -
CASSETRGANVLTF | TGTGCCAGCAGCGAGACCCGTGGGGCCAACGTCCTGACTTTC | TRBJ2-6 | - | TRBV7-9 | -
CASSSLGLAGDEEQFF | TGTGCCAGCAGTTCCCTTGGACTAGCGGGAGATGAGGAGCAGTTCTTC | TRBJ2-1 | TRBD2 | TRBV27 | -
CASSLRGAQGAGTYEQYF | TGTGCCAGCAGCTTAAGGGGGGCACAGGGGGCTGGGACCTACGAGCAGTACTTC | TRBJ2-7 | TRBD1 | TRBV7-8 | -
CASSYENNEQFF | TGTGCCAGCAGCTATGAAAACAATGAGCAGTTCTTC | TRBJ2-1 | - | TRBV5-6 | -
CASSIEGNTEAFF | TGTGCCAGTAGTATAGAAGGGAACACTGAAGCTTTCTTT | TRBJ1-1 | - | TRBV19 | -
CASSEERGHRSSPLHF | TGTGCCAGCAGTGAAGAAAGAGGACATAGAAGTTCACCCCTCCACTTT | TRBJ1-6 | - | TRBV6-1 | -
CASSLFTGHIDGYGYTF | TGTGCCAGCAGCTTATTTACGGGACATATAGATGGCTATGGCTACACCTTC | TRBJ1-2 | - | TRBV13 | -
CASSLPWSGTDTQYF | TGTGCCAGCAGCCTACCCTGGTCCGGCACAGATACGCAGTATTTT | TRBJ2-3 | - | TRBV11-2 | -
CSVGRTGDYEQYF | TGCAGCGTTGGGAGGACAGGGGACTACGAGCAGTACTTC | TRBJ2-7 | TRBD1 | TRBV29-1 | -
CASSQDGGGGVAETQYF | TGCGCCAGCAGCCAAGATGGCGGCGGAGGGGTTGCGGAGACCCAGTACTTC | TRBJ2-5 | - | TRBV4-1 | -
CASSGWTGETQYF | TGTGCCAGTAGTGGGTGGACTGGAGAGACCCAGTACTTC | TRBJ2-5 | - | TRBV19 | -
CASSSIGDLGGYTF | TGTGCCAGCAGCTCCATCGGGGATTTGGGCGGCTACACCTTC | TRBJ1-2 | - | TRBV7-9 | few
CASSLDSPFAGYTF | TGTGCCAGCAGCTTGGATAGCCCTTTCGCTGGCTACACCTTC | TRBJ1-2 | - | TRBV5-6 | -
CATSRGDRGATDTQYF | TGTGCCACCAGCAGAGGGGACAGGGGAGCTACAGATACGCAGTATTTT | TRBJ2-3 | TRBD1 | TRBV15 | -
CASSERRGESNEQFF | TGCGCCAGCAGTGAAAGGCGGGGGGAGAGCAATGAGCAGTTCTTC | TRBJ2-1 | TRBD2 | TRBV10-2 | -
CASSRDRQESSYEQYF | TGTGCCAGCTCACGGGACCGACAGGAGAGCTCCTACGAGCAGTACTTC | TRBJ2-7 | - | TRBV18 | -
CASSVGGVPYEQYF | TGTGCCAGCAGCGTGGGGGGGGTCCCCTACGAGCAGTACTTC | TRBJ2-7 | TRBD2 | TRBV9 | -
CASSIELGSEQYF | TGTGCCAGTAGTATAGAGCTGGGAAGCGAGCAGTACTTC | TRBJ2-7 | - | TRBV19 | -
CASSDTNSPLHF | TGTGCCAGCAGTGATACAAATTCACCCCTCCACTTT | TRBJ1-6 | - | TRBV2 | -
CASSQEGTGLNQPQHF | TGCGCCAGCAGCCAAGAGGGGACAGGGCTCAATCAGCCCCAGCATTTT | TRBJ1-5 | TRBD1 | TRBV4-1 | once
CASSPPRGKDTDTQYF | TGTGCCAGCAGTCCCCCCCGCGGGAAGGATACAGATACGCAGTATTTT | TRBJ2-3 | - | TRBV27 | -
CASSRTGAYNQPQHF | TGTGCCAGCAGCCGGACAGGGGCGTACAATCAGCCCCAGCATTTT | TRBJ1-5 | TRBD1 | TRBV27 | once
CASSLRSGMGYNEQFF | TGTGCTAGCAGCTTAAGGTCGGGGATGGGGTACAATGAGCAGTTCTTC | TRBJ2-1 | - | TRBV7-7 | -
CAISSGTGAYEQYF | TGTGCCATCAGTTCCGGGACAGGGGCCTACGAGCAGTACTTC | TRBJ2-7 | TRBD1 | TRBV10-3 | -
CASRAGLDEQFF | TGTGCCAGCAGGGCAGGCCTCGATGAGCAGTTCTTC | TRBJ2-1 | - | TRBV7-9 | -
CASSEAGNYEQYF | TGCGCCAGCAGTGAAGCAGGGAACTACGAGCAGTACTTC | TRBJ2-7 | - | TRBV10-2 | -
CASRDALNQPQHF | TGTGCCAGCAGGGACGCCTTAAATCAGCCCCAGCATTTT | TRBJ1-5 | - | TRBV6-5 | -
CASSQELGGGPYEQYF | TGTGCCAGCAGCCAAGAACTAGGAGGGGGCCCCTACGAGCAGTACTTC | TRBJ2-7 | - | TRBV4-2 | -